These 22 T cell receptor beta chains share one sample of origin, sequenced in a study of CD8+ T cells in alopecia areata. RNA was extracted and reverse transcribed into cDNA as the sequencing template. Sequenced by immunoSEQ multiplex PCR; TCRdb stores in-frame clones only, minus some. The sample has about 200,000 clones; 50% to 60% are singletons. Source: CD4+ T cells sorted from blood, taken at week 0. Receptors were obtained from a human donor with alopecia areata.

CDR3 bases: TGTGCCAGCAGCTTAACTGTGACTAGCACAGATACGCAGTATTTT. It specifies CASSLTVTSTDTQYF. This chain uses TRBV7-3 with TRBJ2-3; D not certain. V was trimmed by 0 bases and J by 0 bases, leaving 7 bases between them. Germline CDR1 SGHTA, CDR2 FQGTGA. The CDR3 consists of 15 residues.

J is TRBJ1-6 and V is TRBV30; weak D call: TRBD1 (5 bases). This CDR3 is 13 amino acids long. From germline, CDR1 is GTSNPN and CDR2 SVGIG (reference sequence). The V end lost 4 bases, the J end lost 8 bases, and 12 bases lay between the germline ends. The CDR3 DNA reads TGTGCCTGGAATGCAGGGAGTTATTCACCCCTCCACTTT. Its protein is CAWNAGSYSPLHF.

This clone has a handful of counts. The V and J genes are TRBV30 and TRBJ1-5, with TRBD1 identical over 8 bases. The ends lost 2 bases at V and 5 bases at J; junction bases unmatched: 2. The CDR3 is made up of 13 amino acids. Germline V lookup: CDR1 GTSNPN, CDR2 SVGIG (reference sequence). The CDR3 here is CAWSWGQDQPQHF. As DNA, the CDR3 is TGTGCCTGGAGTTGGGGACAGGATCAGCCCCAGCATTTT.

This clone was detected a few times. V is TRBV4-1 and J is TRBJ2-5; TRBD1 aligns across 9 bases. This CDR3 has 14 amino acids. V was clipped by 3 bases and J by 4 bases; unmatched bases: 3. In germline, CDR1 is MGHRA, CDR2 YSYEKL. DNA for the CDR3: TGCGCCAGCAGCCAGACGGACAGGGGAGAGACCCAGTACTTC. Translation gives CASSQTDRGETQYF.

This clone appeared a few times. CDR3 sequence reads: CAWSGLGANLPYEQYF. As DNA, the CDR3 is TGTGCCTGGAGTGGCCTCGGGGCAAACCTACCCTACGAGCAGTACTTC. The genes are TRBV30 and TRBJ2-7, with D possibly being TRBD1 or TRBD2 (5 bases each). Deletions cut 1 base from V and 2 bases from J, with 18 bases between. The CDR3 runs 16 residues. Germline values: CDR1 GTSNPN, CDR2 SVGIG (reference sequence).

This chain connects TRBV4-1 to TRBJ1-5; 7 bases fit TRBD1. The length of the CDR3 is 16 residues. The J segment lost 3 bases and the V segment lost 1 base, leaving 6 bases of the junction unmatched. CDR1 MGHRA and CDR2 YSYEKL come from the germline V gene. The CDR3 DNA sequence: TGCGCCAGCAGCCAAGCTCACAGGGGTCCCAATCAGCCCCAGCATTTT. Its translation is CASSQAHRGPNQPQHF.

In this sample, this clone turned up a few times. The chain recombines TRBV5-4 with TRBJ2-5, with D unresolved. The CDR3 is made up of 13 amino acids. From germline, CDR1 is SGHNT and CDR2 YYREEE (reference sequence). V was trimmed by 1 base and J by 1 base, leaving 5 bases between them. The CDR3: CASSLPAQETQYF. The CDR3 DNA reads TGTGCCAGCAGCTTGCCAGCCCAAGAGACCCAGTACTTC.

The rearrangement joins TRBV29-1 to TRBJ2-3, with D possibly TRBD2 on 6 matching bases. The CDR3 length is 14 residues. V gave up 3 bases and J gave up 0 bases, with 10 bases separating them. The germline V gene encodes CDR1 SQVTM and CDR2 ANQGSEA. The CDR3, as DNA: TGCAGCGTTGAGCGGGGCGATAGCACAGATACGCAGTATTTT. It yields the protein CSVERGDSTDTQYF.

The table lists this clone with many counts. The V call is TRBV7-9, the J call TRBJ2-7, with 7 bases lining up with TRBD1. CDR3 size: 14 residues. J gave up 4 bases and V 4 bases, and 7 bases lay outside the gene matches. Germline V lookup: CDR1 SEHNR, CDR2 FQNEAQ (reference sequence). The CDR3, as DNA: TGTGCCAGCAGCTCGAAGACAGGGAAATACGAGCAGTACTTC. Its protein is CASSSKTGKYEQYF.

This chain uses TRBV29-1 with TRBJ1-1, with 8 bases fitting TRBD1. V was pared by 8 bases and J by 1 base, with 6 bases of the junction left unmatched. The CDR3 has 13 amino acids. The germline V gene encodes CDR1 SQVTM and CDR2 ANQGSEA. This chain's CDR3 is CSLRTGPNTEAFF. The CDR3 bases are TGCAGCTTAAGGACAGGGCCGAACACTGAAGCTTTCTTT.

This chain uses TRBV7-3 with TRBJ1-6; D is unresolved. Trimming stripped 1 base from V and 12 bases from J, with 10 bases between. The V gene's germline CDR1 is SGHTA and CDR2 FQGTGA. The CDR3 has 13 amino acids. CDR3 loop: CASSLKPRGPLHF. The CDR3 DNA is TGTGCCAGCAGCTTAAAGCCGCGGGGACCCCTCCACTTT.

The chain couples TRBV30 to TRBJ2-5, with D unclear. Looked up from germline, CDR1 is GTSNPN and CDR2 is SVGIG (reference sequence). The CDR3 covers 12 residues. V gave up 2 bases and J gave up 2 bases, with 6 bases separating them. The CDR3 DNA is TGTGCCTGGAGTTTCGGGCAAGAGACCCAGTACTTC. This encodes CAWSFGQETQYF.

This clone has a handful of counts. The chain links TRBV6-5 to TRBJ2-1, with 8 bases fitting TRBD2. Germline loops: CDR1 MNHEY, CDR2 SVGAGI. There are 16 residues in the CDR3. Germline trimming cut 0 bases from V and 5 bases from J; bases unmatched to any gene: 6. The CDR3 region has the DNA TGTGCCAGCAGTTACTCGGGCGGGGGGCCAAACAATGAGCAGTTCTTC. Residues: CASSYSGGGPNNEQFF.

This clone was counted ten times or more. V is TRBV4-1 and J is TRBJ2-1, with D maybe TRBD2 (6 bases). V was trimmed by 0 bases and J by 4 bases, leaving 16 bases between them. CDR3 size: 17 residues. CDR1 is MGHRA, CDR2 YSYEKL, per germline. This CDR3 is CASSQDPWGVRYNEQFF. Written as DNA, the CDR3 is TGCGCCAGCAGCCAAGATCCCTGGGGGGTCAGATACAATGAGCAGTTCTTC.

CDR3 sequence reads: CAISETAGIIEQYF. Written as DNA, the CDR3 is TGTGCCATCAGTGAGACGGCGGGGATAATCGAGCAGTACTTC. The V and J genes are TRBV10-3 and TRBJ2-7; D is possibly TRBD2 (6 bases). V was clipped by 2 bases and J by 6 bases, with 14 bases between them. The CDR3 sequence is 14 residues long. Germline CDR1 ENHRY, CDR2 SYGVKD.

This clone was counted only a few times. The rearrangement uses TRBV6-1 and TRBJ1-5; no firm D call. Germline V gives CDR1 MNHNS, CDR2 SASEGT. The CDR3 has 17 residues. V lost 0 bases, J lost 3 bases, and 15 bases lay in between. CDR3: CASSEAAGSGNNQPQHF. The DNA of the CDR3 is TGTGCCAGCAGTGAAGCCGCCGGGTCCGGCAACAATCAGCCCCAGCATTTT.

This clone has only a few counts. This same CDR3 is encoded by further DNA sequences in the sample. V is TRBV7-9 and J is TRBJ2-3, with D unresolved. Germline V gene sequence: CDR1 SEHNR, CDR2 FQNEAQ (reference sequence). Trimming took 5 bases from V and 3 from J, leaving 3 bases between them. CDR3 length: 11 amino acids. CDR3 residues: CASSRTDTQYF. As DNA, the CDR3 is TGTGCCAGCAGCAGGACAGATACGCAGTATTTT.

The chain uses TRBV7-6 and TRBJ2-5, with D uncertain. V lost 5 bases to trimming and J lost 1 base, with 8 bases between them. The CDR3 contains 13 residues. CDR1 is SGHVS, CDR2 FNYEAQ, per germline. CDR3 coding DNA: TGTGCCAGCAGCCAATACCGCCAAGAGACCCAGTACTTC. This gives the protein CASSQYRQETQYF. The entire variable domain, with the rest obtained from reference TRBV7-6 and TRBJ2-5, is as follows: GAGVSQSPRYKVTKRGQDVALRCDPISGHVSLYWYRQALGQGPEFLTYFNYEAQQDKSGLPNDRFSAERPEGSISTLTIQRTEQRDSAMYRCASSQYRQETQYFGPGTRLLVL.

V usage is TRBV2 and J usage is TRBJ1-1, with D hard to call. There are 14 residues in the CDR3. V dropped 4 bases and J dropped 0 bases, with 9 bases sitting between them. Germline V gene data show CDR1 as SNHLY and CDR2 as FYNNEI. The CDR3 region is CASSVKVMNTEAFF. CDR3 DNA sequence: TGTGCCAGCAGTGTTAAGGTCATGAACACTGAAGCTTTCTTT.

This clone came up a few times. CDR3 sequence: CSVDQGPSSYEQYF. DNA of the CDR3: TGCAGCGTTGATCAGGGTCCGAGCTCCTACGAGCAGTACTTC. This rearrangement joins TRBV29-1 to TRBJ2-7, with TRBD1 as a possible D gene (5 bases). CDR3 length equals 14 residues. In germline, CDR1 is SQVTM, CDR2 ANQGSEA. Trimming shortened V by 3 bases and J by 0 bases, and 12 bases separated the two germline ends.

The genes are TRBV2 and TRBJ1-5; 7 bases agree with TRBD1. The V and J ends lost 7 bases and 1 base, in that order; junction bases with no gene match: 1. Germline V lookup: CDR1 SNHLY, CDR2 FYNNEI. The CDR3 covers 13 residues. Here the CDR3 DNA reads TGTGCCAGCATGACAGGGAGCAATCAGCCCCAGCATTTT. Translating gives CASMTGSNQPQHF.

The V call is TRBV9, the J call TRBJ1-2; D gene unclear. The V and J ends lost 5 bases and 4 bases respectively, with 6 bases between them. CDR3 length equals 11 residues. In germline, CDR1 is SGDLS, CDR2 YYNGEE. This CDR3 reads CASRRGYGYTF. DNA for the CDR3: TGTGCCAGCAGACGGGGCTATGGCTACACCTTC.